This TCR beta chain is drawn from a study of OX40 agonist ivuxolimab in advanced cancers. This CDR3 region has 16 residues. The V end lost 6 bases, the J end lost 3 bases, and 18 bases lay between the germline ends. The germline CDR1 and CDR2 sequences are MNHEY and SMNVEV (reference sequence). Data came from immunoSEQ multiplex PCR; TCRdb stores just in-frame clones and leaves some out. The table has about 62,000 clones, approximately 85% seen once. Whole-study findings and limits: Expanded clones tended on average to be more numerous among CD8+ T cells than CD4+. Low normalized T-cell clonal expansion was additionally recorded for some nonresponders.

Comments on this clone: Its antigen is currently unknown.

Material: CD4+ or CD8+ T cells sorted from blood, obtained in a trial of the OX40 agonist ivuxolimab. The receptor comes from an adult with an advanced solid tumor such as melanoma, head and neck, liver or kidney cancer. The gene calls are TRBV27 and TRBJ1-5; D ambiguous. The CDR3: CASRGHATPLNQPQHF. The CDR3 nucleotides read TGTGCCAGCAGAGGTCACGCCACACCACTCAATCAGCCCCAGCATTTT.